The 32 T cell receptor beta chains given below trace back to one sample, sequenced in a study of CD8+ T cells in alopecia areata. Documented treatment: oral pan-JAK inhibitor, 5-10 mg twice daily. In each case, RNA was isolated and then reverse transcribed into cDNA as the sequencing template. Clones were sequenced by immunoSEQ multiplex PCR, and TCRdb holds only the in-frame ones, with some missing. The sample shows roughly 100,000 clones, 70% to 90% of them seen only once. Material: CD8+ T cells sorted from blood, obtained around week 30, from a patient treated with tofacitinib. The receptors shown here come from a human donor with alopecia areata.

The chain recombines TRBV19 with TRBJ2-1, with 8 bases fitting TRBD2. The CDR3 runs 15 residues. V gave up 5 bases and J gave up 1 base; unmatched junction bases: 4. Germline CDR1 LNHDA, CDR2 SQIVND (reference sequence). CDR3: CASSPTSGSYNEQFF. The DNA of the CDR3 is TGTGCCAGTAGTCCCACTAGCGGTTCCTACAATGAGCAGTTCTTC.

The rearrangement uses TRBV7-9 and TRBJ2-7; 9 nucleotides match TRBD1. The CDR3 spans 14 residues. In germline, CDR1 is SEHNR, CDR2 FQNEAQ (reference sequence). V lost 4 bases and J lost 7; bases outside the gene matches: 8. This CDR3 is CASSSGTGTGEQYF. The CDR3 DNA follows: TGTGCCAGCAGCTCCGGGACAGGGACGGGGGAGCAGTACTTC.

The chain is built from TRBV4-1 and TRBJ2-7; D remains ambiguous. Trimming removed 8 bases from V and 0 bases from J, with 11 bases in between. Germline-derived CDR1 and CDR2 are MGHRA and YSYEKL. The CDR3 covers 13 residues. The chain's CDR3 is CASEDRNSYEQYF. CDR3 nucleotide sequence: TGCGCCAGCGAAGACCGGAACTCCTACGAGCAGTACTTC.

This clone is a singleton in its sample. CDR3 nucleotides: TGTGCCTGGAGTGGTCCGATGAACACTGAAGCTTTCTTT. Amino acids: CAWSGPMNTEAFF. The rearrangement links TRBV30 to TRBJ1-1, with unresolved D. CDR3 length: 13 amino acids. With 1 base removed from V and 0 bases from J, the gap between germline ends came to 6 bases. Germline CDR1 and CDR2: GTSNPN and SVGIG (reference sequence).

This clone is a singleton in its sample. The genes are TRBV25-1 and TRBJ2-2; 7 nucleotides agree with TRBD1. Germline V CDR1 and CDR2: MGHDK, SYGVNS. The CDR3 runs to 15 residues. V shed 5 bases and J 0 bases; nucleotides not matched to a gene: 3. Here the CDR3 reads CASSTGTANTGELFF. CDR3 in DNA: TGTGCCAGCAGTACCGGGACAGCGAACACCGGGGAGCTGTTTTTT.

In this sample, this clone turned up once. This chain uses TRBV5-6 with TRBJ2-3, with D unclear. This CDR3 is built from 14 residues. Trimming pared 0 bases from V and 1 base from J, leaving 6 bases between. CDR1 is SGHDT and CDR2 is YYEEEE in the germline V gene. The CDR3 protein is CASSLAGRTDTQYF. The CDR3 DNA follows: TGTGCCAGCAGCTTGGCGGGCCGCACAGATACGCAGTATTTT.

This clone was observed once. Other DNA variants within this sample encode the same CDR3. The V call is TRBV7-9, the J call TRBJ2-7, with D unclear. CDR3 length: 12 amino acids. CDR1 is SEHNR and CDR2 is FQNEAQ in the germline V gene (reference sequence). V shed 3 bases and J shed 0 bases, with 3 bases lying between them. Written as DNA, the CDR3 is TGTGCCAGCAGCTTGGGCTCCTACGAGCAGTACTTC. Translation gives CASSLGSYEQYF.

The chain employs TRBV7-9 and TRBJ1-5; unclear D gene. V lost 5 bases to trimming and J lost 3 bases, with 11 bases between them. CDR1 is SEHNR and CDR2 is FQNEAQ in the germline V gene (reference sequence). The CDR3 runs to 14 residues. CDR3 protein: CASSEAGYNQPQHF. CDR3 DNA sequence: TGTGCCAGCAGCGAGGCCGGGTACAATCAGCCCCAGCATTTT.

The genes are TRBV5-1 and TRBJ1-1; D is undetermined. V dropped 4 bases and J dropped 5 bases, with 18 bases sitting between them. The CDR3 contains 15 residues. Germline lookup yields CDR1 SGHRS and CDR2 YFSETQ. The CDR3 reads CASSPEEGWWTEAFF. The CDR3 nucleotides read TGCGCCAGCAGCCCCGAAGAGGGTTGGTGGACTGAAGCTTTCTTT.

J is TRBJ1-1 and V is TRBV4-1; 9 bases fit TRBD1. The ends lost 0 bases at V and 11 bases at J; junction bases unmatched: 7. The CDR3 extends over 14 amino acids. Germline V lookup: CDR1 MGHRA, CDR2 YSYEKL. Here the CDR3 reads CASSQDLGTGNAFF. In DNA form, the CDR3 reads TGCGCCAGCAGCCAAGATCTTGGGACAGGGAACGCTTTCTTT.

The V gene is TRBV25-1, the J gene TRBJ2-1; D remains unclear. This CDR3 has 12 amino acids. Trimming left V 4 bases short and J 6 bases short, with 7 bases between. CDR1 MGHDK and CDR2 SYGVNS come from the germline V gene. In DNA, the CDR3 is TGTGCCAGCAGTGTCGCGTTCAATGAGCAGTTCTTC. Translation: CASSVAFNEQFF.

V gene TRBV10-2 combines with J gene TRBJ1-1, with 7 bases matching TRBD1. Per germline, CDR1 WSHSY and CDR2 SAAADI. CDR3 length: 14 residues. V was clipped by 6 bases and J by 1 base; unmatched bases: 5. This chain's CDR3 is CASRTGARNTEAFF. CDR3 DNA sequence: TGCGCCAGCAGAACAGGGGCCCGGAACACTGAAGCTTTCTTT.

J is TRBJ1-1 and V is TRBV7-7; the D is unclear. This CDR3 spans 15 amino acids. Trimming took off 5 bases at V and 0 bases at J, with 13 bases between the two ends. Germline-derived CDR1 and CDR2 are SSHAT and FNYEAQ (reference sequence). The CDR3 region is CASSPLDVVNTEAFF. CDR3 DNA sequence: TGTGCCAGCAGCCCCCTTGATGTGGTGAACACTGAAGCTTTCTTT.

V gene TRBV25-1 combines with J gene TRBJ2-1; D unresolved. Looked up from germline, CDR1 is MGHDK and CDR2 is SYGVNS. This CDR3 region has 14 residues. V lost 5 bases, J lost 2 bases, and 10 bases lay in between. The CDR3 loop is CASSTKWAYNEQFF. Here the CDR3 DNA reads TGTGCCAGCAGTACAAAATGGGCCTACAATGAGCAGTTCTTC.

CDR3 region: CASSEFGEQFF. The CDR3 nucleotides read TGTGCCAGCAGTGAATTCGGGGAGCAGTTCTTC. The chain is built from TRBV6-1 and TRBJ2-1; D call uncertain. V shed 2 bases and J shed 10 bases, with 6 bases lying between them. This CDR3 has 11 residues. Germline V gives CDR1 MNHNS, CDR2 SASEGT.

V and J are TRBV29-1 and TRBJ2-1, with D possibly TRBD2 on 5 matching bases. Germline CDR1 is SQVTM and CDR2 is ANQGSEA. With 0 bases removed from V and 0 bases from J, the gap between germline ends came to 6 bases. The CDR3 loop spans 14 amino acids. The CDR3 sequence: CSVEEGSSYNEQFF. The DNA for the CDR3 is TGCAGCGTTGAAGAAGGGAGCTCCTACAATGAGCAGTTCTTC.

In nucleotides, the CDR3 is TGTGCCAGCAGAGGACTAGTCACAGATACGCAGTATTTT. This encodes CASRGLVTDTQYF. The chain links TRBV6-6 to TRBJ2-3; TRBD2 aligns across 7 bases. The CDR3 contains 13 residues. Unmatched junction bases numbered 2, after V lost 6 bases and J lost 2 bases. The V gene's germline CDR1 is MNHNY and CDR2 SVGAGI (reference sequence).

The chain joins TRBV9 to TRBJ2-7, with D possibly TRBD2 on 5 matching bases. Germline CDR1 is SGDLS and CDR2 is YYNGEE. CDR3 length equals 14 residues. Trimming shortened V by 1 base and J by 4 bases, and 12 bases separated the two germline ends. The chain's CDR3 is CASSVSGSAYEQYF. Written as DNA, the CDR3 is TGTGCCAGCAGCGTATCGGGGAGCGCATACGAGCAGTACTTC.

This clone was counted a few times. CDR3 DNA: TGCGCCAGCAGCCAGGAACCTGCTGCACTCACCACAGATACGCAGTATTTT. Its translation: CASSQEPAALTTDTQYF. The V gene is TRBV4-1, the J gene TRBJ2-3; no firm D call. V was cut by 3 bases and J by 2 bases, with 18 bases left in between. The CDR3 contains 17 residues. CDR1 and CDR2 (germline): MGHRA, YSYEKL.

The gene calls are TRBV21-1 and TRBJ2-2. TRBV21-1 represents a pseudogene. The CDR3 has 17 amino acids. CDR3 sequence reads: CASISDLEGLVTGELFF. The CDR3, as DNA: TGTGCCAGCATCTCGGACCTGGAAGGGCTTGTGACCGGGGAGCTGTTTTTT.

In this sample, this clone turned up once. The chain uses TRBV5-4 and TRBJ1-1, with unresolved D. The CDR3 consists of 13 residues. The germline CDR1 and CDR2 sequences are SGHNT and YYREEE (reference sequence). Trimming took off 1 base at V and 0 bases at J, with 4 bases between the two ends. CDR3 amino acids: CASSLNVNTEAFF. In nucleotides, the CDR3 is TGTGCCAGCAGCTTGAATGTGAACACTGAAGCTTTCTTT.

Here the CDR3 DNA reads TGCAGCGTTGACAGGGGTCTACAAGAGACCCAGTACTTC. Protein sequence: CSVDRGLQETQYF. The rearrangement joins TRBV29-1 to TRBJ2-5; perhaps TRBD1 as D (6 bases). The germline gives CDR1 SQVTM, CDR2 ANQGSEA. V lost 3 bases, J lost 2 bases, and 10 bases lay in between. The CDR3 is 13 amino acids.

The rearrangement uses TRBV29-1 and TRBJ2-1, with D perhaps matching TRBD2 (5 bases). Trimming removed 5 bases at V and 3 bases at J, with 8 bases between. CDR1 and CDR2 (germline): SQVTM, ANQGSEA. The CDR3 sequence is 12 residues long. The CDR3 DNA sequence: TGCAGCGTTTTAGCGCGCTACAATGAGCAGTTCTTC. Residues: CSVLARYNEQFF.

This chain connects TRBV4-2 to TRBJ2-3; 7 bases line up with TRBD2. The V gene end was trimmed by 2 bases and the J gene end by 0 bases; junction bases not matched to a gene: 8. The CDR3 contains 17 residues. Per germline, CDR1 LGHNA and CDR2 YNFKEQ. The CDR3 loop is CASSQTAGEGSTDTQYF. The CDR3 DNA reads TGTGCCAGCAGCCAAACCGCGGGGGAGGGCAGCACAGATACGCAGTATTTT.

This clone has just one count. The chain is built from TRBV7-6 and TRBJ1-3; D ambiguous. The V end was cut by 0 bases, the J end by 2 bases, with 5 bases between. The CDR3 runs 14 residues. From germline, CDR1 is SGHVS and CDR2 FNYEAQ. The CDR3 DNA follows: TGTGCCAGCAGCTTAGCAGGGCCTGGAAACACCATATATTTT. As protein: CASSLAGPGNTIYF.

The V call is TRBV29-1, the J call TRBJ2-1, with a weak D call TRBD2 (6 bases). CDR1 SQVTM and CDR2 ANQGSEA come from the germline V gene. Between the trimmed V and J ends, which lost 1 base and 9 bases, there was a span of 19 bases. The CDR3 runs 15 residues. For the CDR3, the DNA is TGCAGCGTTGAAGCGACAGTAGGTCTGGAGGGTGAGCAGTTCTTC. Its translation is CSVEATVGLEGEQFF.

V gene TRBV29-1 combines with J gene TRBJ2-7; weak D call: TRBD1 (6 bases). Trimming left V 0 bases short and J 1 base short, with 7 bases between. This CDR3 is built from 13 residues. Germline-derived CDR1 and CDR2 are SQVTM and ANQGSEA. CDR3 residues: CSVEDGQSYEQYF. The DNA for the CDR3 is TGCAGCGTTGAAGACGGACAGTCCTACGAGCAGTACTTC.

The CDR3, as DNA: TGTGCCAGCAGCTTGGGAGCGGGGAAACCCGACGAGCAGTACTTC. It specifies CASSLGAGKPDEQYF. The chain combines TRBV5-4 with TRBJ2-7, with 7 bases identical to TRBD2. The J segment lost 5 bases and the V segment lost 0 bases, leaving 8 bases of the junction unmatched. This CDR3 region has 15 residues. Germline V gives CDR1 SGHNT, CDR2 YYREEE (reference sequence). Together with reference TRBV5-4 and TRBJ2-7, the CDR3 gives the full variable domain: ETGVTQSPTHLIKTRGQQVTLRCSSQSGHNTVSWYQQALGQGPQFIFQYYREEENGRGNFPPRFSGLQFPNYSSELNVNALELDDSALYLCASSLGAGKPDEQYFGPGTRLTVT.

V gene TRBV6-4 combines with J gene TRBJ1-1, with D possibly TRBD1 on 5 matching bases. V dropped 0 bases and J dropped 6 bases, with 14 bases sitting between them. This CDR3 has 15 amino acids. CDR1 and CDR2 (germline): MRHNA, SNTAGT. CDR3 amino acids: CASSDSGSGGAEAFF. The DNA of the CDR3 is TGTGCCAGCAGTGACTCGGGATCAGGAGGGGCTGAAGCTTTCTTT.

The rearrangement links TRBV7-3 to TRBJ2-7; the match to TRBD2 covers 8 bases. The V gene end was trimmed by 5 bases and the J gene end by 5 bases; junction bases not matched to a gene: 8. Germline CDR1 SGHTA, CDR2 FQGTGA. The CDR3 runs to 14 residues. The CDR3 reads CASSASGLGNEQYF. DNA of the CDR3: TGTGCCAGCAGCGCCTCGGGACTAGGGAACGAGCAGTACTTC.

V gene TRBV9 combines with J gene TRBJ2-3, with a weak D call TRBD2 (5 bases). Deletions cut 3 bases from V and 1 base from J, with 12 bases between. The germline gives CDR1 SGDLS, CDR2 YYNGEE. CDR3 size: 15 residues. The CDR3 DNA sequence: TGTGCCAGCAGCGAAGAAGGTAGCGGCACAGATACGCAGTATTTT. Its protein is CASSEEGSGTDTQYF.

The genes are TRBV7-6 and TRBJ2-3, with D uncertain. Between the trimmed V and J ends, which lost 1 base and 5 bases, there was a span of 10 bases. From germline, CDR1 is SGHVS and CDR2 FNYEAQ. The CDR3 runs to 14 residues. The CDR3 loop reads CASSLVPRLDTQYF. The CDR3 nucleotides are TGTGCCAGCAGCTTAGTACCTAGATTAGATACGCAGTATTTT.